Listed here are 5 T cell receptor beta chains from one sample, sequenced in a study of identical twins. TCRdb re-called the 5' RACE reads through MiXCR, storing one row per CDR3 protein. The sample carries about 240,000 distinct CDR3 sequences, about 11% recorded once. Sequencing input: memory T cells sorted from blood. The receptors were sampled from a man aged 45-65 years in good health.

This clonotype was observed a few times. The chain couples TRBV10-3 to TRBJ1-4; D is uncertain. CDR3 length equals 13 residues. Looked up from germline, CDR1 is ENHRY and CDR2 is SYGVKD. Trimming stripped 4 bases from V and 5 bases from J, with 8 bases between. CDR3 in DNA: TGTGCCATCAGTGGGCAGAGGAATGAAAAACTGTTTTTT. Translating gives CAISGQRNEKLFF.

The sample holds many counts of this clonotype. This chain uses TRBV20-1 with TRBJ1-3; no clear D. Germline V gene data show CDR1 as DFQATT and CDR2 as SNEGSKA (reference sequence). The CDR3 spans 15 residues. The V gene lost 6 bases and the J gene lost 0 bases, with 15 bases spanning the gap. CDR3 sequence reads: CSAIWEMSSGNTIYF. The CDR3 bases are TGCAGTGCCATTTGGGAGATGAGCTCTGGAAACACCATATATTTT.

The chain uses TRBV6-2 or TRBV6-3 and TRBJ2-1, with D tentatively TRBD2 (5 bases). The CDR3 runs 14 residues. Trimming cost V 7 bases and J 11 bases, with 21 bases left between them. From germline, CDR1 is MNHEY and CDR2 SVGEGT. CDR3: CASIEGLGQDKQFF. CDR3 in DNA: TGTGCCAGCATCGAGGGTCTTGGTCAAGACAAGCAGTTCTTC.

The chain joins TRBV28 to TRBJ2-2; 8 bases fit TRBD1. Germline CDR1 is MDHEN and CDR2 is SYDVKM. V shed 7 bases, J shed 7 bases, and the junction held 17 bases outside the gene matches. The CDR3 spans 17 residues. DNA for the CDR3: TGTGCCAGCAATCCCCTGCCCGGACAGGGTCTAAACGGGGAGCTGTTTTTT. As protein: CASNPLPGQGLNGELFF. Full variable domain (remainder filled in from reference TRBV28 and TRBJ2-2): DVKVTQSSRYLVKRTGEKVFLECVQDMDHENMFWYRQDPGLGLRLIYFSYDVKMKEKGDIPEGYSVSREKKERFSLILESASTNQTSMYLCASNPLPGQGLNGELFFGEGSRLTVL.

This clonotype has ten or more counts. This chain joins TRBV7-9 and TRBJ2-7; TRBD2 agrees at 11 bases. The trim removed 4 bases at V and 3 bases at J, leaving 8 bases unmatched. There are 16 residues in the CDR3. Germline loops: CDR1 SEHNR, CDR2 FQNEAQ (reference sequence). The CDR3 sequence is CASSSPTSGTNYEQYF. The CDR3 coding sequence is TGTGCCAGCAGCTCACCGACTAGCGGGACCAACTACGAGCAGTACTTC.